Sequencing of this T cell receptor (beta chain) was carried out in a study of TIL therapy for anti-PD-1-resistant metastatic lung cancer. Study details: Tumor harvest preceded PD-1/PD-L1 blockade, followed by nivolumab treatment. Tumors carried a median about 1.5 non-synonymous mutations per megabase.

This was the immunoSEQ v3 assay. Sequencing depth was approximately 2 million read pairs for survey level, about 5-6 million for deep. Profiling relied on immunoSEQ multiplex PCR, and the TCRdb table lists in-frame clones only, not all of them. Among tens of thousands of clones listed, around 67% were seen once. The time point: pre-treatment sample, taken before nivolumab and TIL therapy. There are 15 residues in the CDR3. The J segment lost 7 bases and the V segment lost 3 bases, leaving 6 bases of the junction unmatched. Germline-derived CDR1 and CDR2 are KGHSH and LQKENI. This chain links TRBV18 with TRBJ1-4, with 9 bases matching TRBD1. This clonotype was sampled from a person between 25 and 80 years old with non-small cell lung cancer. Sample: blood, taken at baseline. The CDR3: CASSPDRGGSEKLFF. The CDR3 region has the DNA TGTGCCAGCTCACCGGACAGGGGCGGTAGTGAAAAACTGTTTTTT.